The TCR beta chain under discussion was sequenced for a study of blood T cell repertoires in COVID-19. Whole-study context: The samples span acute and convalescent COVID-19 from the United States, Italy and Spain.

Germline values: CDR1 SEHNR, CDR2 FQNEAQ (reference sequence). Trimming took off 4 bases at V and 4 bases at J, with 13 bases between the two ends. This CDR3 is 14 amino acids long. One Seattle source followed patients from active infection through their disease course. As handled by the study authors: Quantification of nucleated cells was approximated via reference gene primer amplification. The data were produced by immunoSEQ multiplex PCR, yet TCRdb's version contains in-frame clones alone and is incomplete. The DNA was the basis for D and trimming; V, J and clone size are from that table. The sample contains over 150,000 clones, about 83% of which appear only once.

The sequence derives from a woman between 70 and 85 years old with COVID-19, enrolled during active disease. Sequenced sample: peripheral blood. This chain uses TRBV7-9 with TRBJ1-2; a weak D match, TRBD1 (6 bases). CDR3 in amino acids: CASSSIAGVYGYTF. The CDR3 DNA follows: TGTGCCAGCAGCTCGATTGCAGGGGTCTATGGCTACACCTTC.